A selection of T cell receptor beta chains follows, all from one sample in a study of early T cells in non-severe SARS-CoV-2 infection. TCRdb re-called the 5' RACE reads through MiXCR, storing one row per CDR3 protein. The sample has tens of thousands of distinct CDR3 sequences; around 10% are singletons. Sequenced material: whole blood, taken at baseline. These receptors were collected from an adult who was a healthcare worker with PCR-confirmed SARS-CoV-2 infection or an uninfected control (not recorded which). Both conserved end residues are part of each CDR3. The order of the fields is CDR3 length, clone size, D gene, J gene, V gene, CDR3 protein, CDR3 DNA. D genes are given only for firm matches. A row's size may be missing; if present it is once, few, many or a size class.

15	many	TRBD2	TRBJ2-2	TRBV29-1	CSVATSGKNTGELFF	TGCAGCGTTGCGACTAGCGGCAAAAACACCGGGGAGCTGTTTTTT
12	once	NA	TRBJ2-7	TRBV12-3/TRBV12-4	CASSFLGDEQYF	TGTGCCAGCAGTTTCTTAGGGGACGAGCAGTACTTC
15	few	NA	TRBJ2-1	TRBV7-8	CASRRGSGGYNEQFF	TGTGCCAGCCGCCGGGGGTCGGGCGGCTACAATGAGCAGTTCTTC
14	few	NA	TRBJ2-5	TRBV18	CASSPGTPRETQYF	TGTGCCAGCTCACCCGGGACACCGCGAGAGACCCAGTACTTC
16	NA	TRBD1	TRBJ1-1	TRBV4-1	CASSQPGQGRDTEAFF	TGCGCCAGCAGCCAGCCGGGACAGGGTAGAGACACTGAAGCTTTCTTT
14	NA	TRBD1	TRBJ1-5	TRBV18	CASSPGTVSQPQHF	TGTGCCAGCTCACCAGGGACAGTAAGTCAGCCCCAGCATTTT
15	NA	NA	TRBJ1-4	TRBV4-1	CASSQAGTTNEKLFF	TGCGCCAGCAGCCAAGCGGGAACAACTAATGAAAAACTGTTTTTT
12	NA	NA	TRBJ2-2	TRBV30	CAWRSNTGELFF	TGTGCCTGGAGGAGTAACACCGGGGAGCTGTTTTTT
13	NA	NA	TRBJ2-7	TRBV11-2	CASSFQGINKQYF	TGTGCCAGCAGCTTTCAGGGAATAAACAAGCAGTACTTC
14	few	NA	TRBJ2-6	TRBV19	CASNEFSGANVLTF	TGTGCCAGTAACGAGTTCTCTGGGGCCAACGTCCTGACTTTC
15	few	NA	TRBJ1-3	TRBV7-9	CASSRDSYSENTIYF	TGTGCCAGCAGCAGGGACTCCTACTCTGAAAACACCATATATTTT
14	NA	NA	TRBJ2-7	TRBV5-1	CASSLVVSSYEQYF	TGCGCCAGCAGCTTGGTCGTCAGCTCCTACGAGCAGTACTTC
15	few	TRBD1	TRBJ2-3	TRBV30	CAWTRGQGSTDTQYF	TGTGCCTGGACTAGGGGGCAGGGAAGCACAGATACGCAGTATTTT
14	few	TRBD1	TRBJ2-3	TRBV20-1	CSASTGASTDTQYF	TGCAGTGCTAGTACAGGGGCTAGCACAGATACGCAGTATTTT
14	NA	NA	TRBJ2-5	TRBV5-4	CASSHRASIETQYF	TGTGCCAGCAGTCACCGGGCCTCCATAGAGACCCAGTACTTC
15	many	NA	TRBJ2-1	TRBV19	CASSVPGSSYNEQFF	TGTGCCAGTAGTGTTCCGGGGAGCTCCTACAATGAGCAGTTCTTC
17	few	NA	TRBJ1-3	TRBV6-1	CASTRGDVGLSGNTIYF	TGTGCCAGCACCCGGGGAGATGTCGGCTTATCTGGAAACACCATATATTTT